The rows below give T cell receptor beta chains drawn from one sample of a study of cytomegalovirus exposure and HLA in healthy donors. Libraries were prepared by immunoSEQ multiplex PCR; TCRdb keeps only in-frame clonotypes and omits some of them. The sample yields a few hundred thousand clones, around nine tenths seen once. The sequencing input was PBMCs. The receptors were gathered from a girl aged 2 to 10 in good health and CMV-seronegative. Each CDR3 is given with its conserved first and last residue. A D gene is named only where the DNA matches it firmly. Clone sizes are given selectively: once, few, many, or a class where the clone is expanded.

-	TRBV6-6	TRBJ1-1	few	TGTGCCAGCAGTTACTCACTCAGGGGGAACACTGAAGCTTTCTTT	CASSYSLRGNTEAFF
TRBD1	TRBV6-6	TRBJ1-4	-	TGTGCCAGCAGTACAGGACAGGGCCCAACTAATGAAAAACTGTTTTTT	CASSTGQGPTNEKLFF
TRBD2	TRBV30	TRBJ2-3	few	TGTGCCTGCGGGGTAGCGGGATCCACAGATACGCAGTATTTT	CACGVAGSTDTQYF
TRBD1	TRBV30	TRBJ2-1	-	TGTGCCTGGGACAGGGGCTACAATGAGCAGTTCTTC	CAWDRGYNEQFF
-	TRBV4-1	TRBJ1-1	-	TGCGCCAGCAGCCCGAGTAGTTTGTGGTTGAGCACAGACACTGAAGCTTTCTTT	CASSPSSLWLSTDTEAFF
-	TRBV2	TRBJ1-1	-	TGTGCCAGCAGTGTCGGAGGGGGAGGGACTGAAGCTTTCTTT	CASSVGGGGTEAFF
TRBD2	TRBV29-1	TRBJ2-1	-	TGCAGCGCCCCCGATCCGGGGAGCGGGGGCCATTACAATGAGCAGTTCTTC	CSAPDPGSGGHYNEQFF
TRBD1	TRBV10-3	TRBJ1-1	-	TGTGCCATCAGTTCGGACAGGCCTAACACTGAAGCTTTCTTT	CAISSDRPNTEAFF
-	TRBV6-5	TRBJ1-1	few	TGTGCCAGCAGTTACCTAGGACAACTGAACACTGAAGCTTTCTTT	CASSYLGQLNTEAFF
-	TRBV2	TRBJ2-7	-	TGTGCCAGTAAGGGGCGGATCTACGAGCAGTACTTC	CASKGRIYEQYF
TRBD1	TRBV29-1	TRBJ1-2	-	TGCAGCGTTTCGGACAGGAACTATGGCTACACCTTC	CSVSDRNYGYTF
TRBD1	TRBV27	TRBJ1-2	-	TGTGCCAGCAGTCTGCAGGGGGCCAACTATGGCTACACCTTC	CASSLQGANYGYTF
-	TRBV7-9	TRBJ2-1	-	TGTGCCAGCAGCCCTCCGAGCGGCCGAGATTACAATGAGCAGTTCTTC	CASSPPSGRDYNEQFF
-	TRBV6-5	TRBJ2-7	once	TGTGCCAGCAGTCCCTGCCAGGGGGGCCACCCCTGGCGGTACTTC	CASSPCQGGHPWRYF
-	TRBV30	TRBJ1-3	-	TGTGCCTGGAGTGTACCCCATAGATCTCCCAACTCTGGAAACACCATATATTTT	CAWSVPHRSPNSGNTIYF
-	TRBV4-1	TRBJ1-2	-	TGCGCCAGCAGCCAAGAAGCCAGGGACTATGGCTACACCTTC	CASSQEARDYGYTF
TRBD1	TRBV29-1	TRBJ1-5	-	TGCAGCGTTAGCAGGGGGACCAATCAGCCCCAGCATTTT	CSVSRGTNQPQHF
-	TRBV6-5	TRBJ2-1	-	TGTGCCAGCAGTTACACGGGAGAGGGGGAGCAGTTCTTC	CASSYTGEGEQFF
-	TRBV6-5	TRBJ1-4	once	TGTGCCAGCAGTTATTACCGGACTCCTGAACATGAAAAACTGTTTTTT	CASSYYRTPEHEKLFF
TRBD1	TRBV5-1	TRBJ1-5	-	TGCGCCAGCAGCGGGACAGGGGGACAGCCCCAGCATTTT	CASSGTGGQPQHF